Presented here are 5 T cell receptor beta chains from one specimen sequenced in a study of low-dose radiotherapy and immunotherapy resistance in tumors. Time point specified: after trial treatment. Described treatment: LDRT plus nivolumab, ipilimumab, low-dose cyclophosphamide and aspirin (RACIN trial). Gene-specific TRAV and TRBV primers were used for first-strand cDNA, covering alpha and beta chains. It was with a constant-region primer and a V-primer adapter that TCRs were amplified over around 18 PCR cycles. TCRdb independently ran MiXCR on the reads; one entry per CDR3 protein. The data show tens of thousands of distinct CDR3 sequences, 15% to 20% seen once. The sample in question was PBMCs, obtained after low-dose radiotherapy plus immunotherapy. These receptor sequences come from a male donor with prostate cancer.

This clonotype was detected many times. The chain combines TRBV9 with TRBJ2-3, with 14 bases aligning to TRBD2. CDR1 is SGDLS and CDR2 is YYNGEE in the germline V gene. With V trimmed by 2 bases and J by 4 bases, 0 bases remained unmatched. This CDR3 region has 15 residues. In DNA form, the CDR3 reads TGTGCCAGCAGCGTGGGACTAGCGGGAGCAGATACGCAGTATTTT. This gives the protein CASSVGLAGADTQYF.

The chain employs TRBV30 and TRBJ2-2; 10 bases map to TRBD2. Germline V gene lookup returns CDR1 GTSNPN and CDR2 SVGIG (reference sequence). The V and J ends lost 2 bases and 1 base, in that order; junction bases with no gene match: 7. The length of the CDR3 is 17 residues. The chain's CDR3 is CAWSNRTSGVNTGELFF. For the CDR3, the DNA is TGTGCCTGGAGTAACAGGACTAGCGGAGTGAACACCGGGGAGCTGTTTTTT.

This clonotype was observed a few times. V is TRBV7-9 and J is TRBJ2-5, with 7 bases matching TRBD1. Germline CDR1 and CDR2: SEHNR and FQNEAQ (reference sequence). V trimming: 4 bases; J trimming: 2 bases; junction bases outside the gene matches: 4. The CDR3 loop spans 14 amino acids. The CDR3 spells CASSSPGQQETQYF. CDR3 bases: TGTGCCAGCAGCTCCCCGGGACAGCAAGAGACCCAGTACTTC.

This clonotype has at least ten counts. This rearrangement joins TRBV11-2 to TRBJ2-5, with D possibly being TRBD1 or TRBD2 (5 bases each). CDR1 and CDR2 (germline): SGHAT, FQNNGV. V was shortened by 4 bases and J by 5 bases, with 8 bases between the two germline ends. The CDR3 spans 12 residues. CDR3: CASSSEGETQYF. In DNA form, the CDR3 reads TGTGCCAGCAGCTCTGAGGGGGAGACCCAGTACTTC.

Many counts were recorded for this clonotype. The chain is built from TRBV28 and TRBJ2-5; TRBD2 aligns across 8 bases. CDR1 is MDHEN and CDR2 is SYDVKM in the germline V gene. Germline trimming cut 10 bases from V and 7 bases from J; bases unmatched to any gene: 14. The CDR3 runs to 14 residues. CDR3 DNA sequence: TGTGCCACCACGGGAGGGCTCCACGCAGGGACCCAGTACTTC. Translating gives CATTGGLHAGTQYF.